Presented here are 26 T cell receptor beta chains from one specimen sequenced in a study of T cells expressing NK-cell markers. Using the 5' RACE reads, TCRdb records one entry per CDR3 protein without DNA. The sample shows hundreds of thousands of distinct CDR3 sequences, and 3% to 4.5% sits with its ten largest clones. Sequences were obtained from blood T cells: a sorted CD56 or NKG2C T cell subset, CD4+ or CD8+ T cells, or bulk PBMC T cells (not recorded which). All receptors derive from a man aged 18 to 35 in good health.

The chain recombines TRBV5-8 with TRBJ2-7; as DNA is missing, the TRBD1 call by TCRdb cannot be tested. CDR1 and CDR2 (germline): SGHTS, YDEGEE. CDR3 length: 15 residues. The CDR3 protein is CASSSNDRVGYEQYF.

The V and J genes are TRBV7-9 and TRBJ1-3; absent DNA, TCRdb's TRBD1 call cannot be checked. The CDR3 spans 12 residues. CDR1 is SEHNR, CDR2 FQNEAQ, per germline (reference sequence). The chain's CDR3 is CASSPAQYTIYF.

CDR3 sequence: CASSYSGSSFDEQFF. This chain joins TRBV6-2 or TRBV6-3 and TRBJ2-1; TCRdb names TRBD2, which stays unverified in the absence of DNA. The germline CDR1 and CDR2 sequences are MNHEY and SVGEGT. This CDR3 region has 15 residues.

This chain links TRBV25-1 with TRBJ2-5. Germline lookup yields CDR1 MGHDK and CDR2 SYGVNS. The CDR3 consists of 15 residues. CDR3 amino acids: CASSEYLGTEETQYF.

The V call is TRBV9, the J call TRBJ2-1. The CDR3 has 12 amino acids. Germline loops: CDR1 SGDLS, CDR2 YYNGEE. The CDR3 reads CASSVESNEQFF.

The V call is TRBV12-3 or TRBV12-4, the J call TRBJ2-7; TCRdb proposes TRBD1, but this gene call is untestable without DNA. The CDR3 contains 13 residues. CDR3 in amino acids: CASSFDRDYEQYF.

The chain carries TRBV27 and TRBJ2-5; lacking DNA, the TRBD1 call made by TCRdb goes unchecked. Per germline, CDR1 MNHEY and CDR2 SMNVEV (reference sequence). The CDR3 is 13 residues long. Here the CDR3 reads CASRGPVQETQYF.

The chain recombines TRBV9 with TRBJ2-1; there is no DNA to check the TCRdb D call of TRBD1. Germline V gene lookup returns CDR1 SGDLS and CDR2 YYNGEE. This CDR3 region has 15 residues. CDR3 in amino acids: CASSVTGAYANEQFF.

The chain recombines TRBV7-9 with TRBJ2-1; lacking DNA, the TRBD2 call made by TCRdb goes unchecked. Germline-derived CDR1 and CDR2 are SEHNR and FQNEAQ (reference sequence). This CDR3 spans 14 amino acids. The CDR3: CASSLHGGEDEQFF.

The CDR3 protein is CASSLIGGSNTGELFF. The V call is TRBV12-3 or TRBV12-4, the J call TRBJ2-2. The CDR3 has 16 residues.

The chain links TRBV6-5 to TRBJ1-6; TCRdb names TRBD1, which stays unverified in the absence of DNA. The CDR3 loop spans 14 amino acids. Germline V CDR1 and CDR2: MNHEY, SVGAGI. The CDR3 sequence is CASMLTVNNSPLHF.

The chain has TRBV14 and TRBJ2-5. Germline CDR1 SGHDN, CDR2 FVKESK. The CDR3 length is 15 residues. The CDR3 here is CASSQGVVNQETQYF.

J is TRBJ2-2 and V is TRBV7-9; TCRdb gives TRBD1 as the D gene, but with no DNA this cannot be confirmed. CDR3 length: 17 amino acids. Germline-derived CDR1 and CDR2 are SEHNR and FQNEAQ (reference sequence). CDR3 protein: CASSLPDRGSNTGELFF.

The chain carries TRBV20-1 and TRBJ2-4; TCRdb's D call of TRBD2 is untestable without DNA. The germline V gene has CDR1 DFQATT and CDR2 SNEGSKA (reference sequence). The CDR3 contains 14 residues. CDR3 protein: CSARPGGLKNIQYF.

V is TRBV6-5 and J is TRBJ2-7; with no DNA, the TCRdb D assignment of TRBD1 cannot be verified. The CDR3 contains 16 residues. Germline V CDR1 and CDR2: MNHEY, SVGAGI. The CDR3 sequence is CASSYSTPGGSYEQYF.

The chain has TRBV5-1 and TRBJ2-5. The CDR3 has 14 amino acids. In germline, CDR1 is SGHRS, CDR2 YFSETQ. The CDR3 is CASSLGQPVETQYF.

The chain couples TRBV20-1 to TRBJ1-2; the D call from TCRdb, TRBD1, cannot be confirmed without DNA. The germline V gene encodes CDR1 DFQATT and CDR2 SNEGSKA (reference sequence). This CDR3 spans 11 amino acids. The CDR3: CSAGGAGGYTF.

The chain recombines TRBV28 with TRBJ2-7; the D gene TCRdb calls, TRBD2, cannot be checked with no DNA. The CDR3 consists of 17 residues. From germline, CDR1 is MDHEN and CDR2 SYDVKM. The CDR3: CASSGTSGTFRIDEQYF.

The chain carries TRBV12-3 or TRBV12-4 and TRBJ2-3. The CDR3 extends over 12 amino acids. CDR3 amino acids: CASSVTTDTQYF.

V usage is TRBV27 and J usage is TRBJ1-4; the D call from TCRdb, TRBD1, cannot be confirmed without DNA. CDR1 is MNHEY, CDR2 SMNVEV, per germline (reference sequence). The CDR3 is 18 residues long. The CDR3 loop is CASSPWTGGFGTNEKLFF.

V usage is TRBV7-2 and J usage is TRBJ1-5; absent DNA, TCRdb's TRBD1 call cannot be checked. This CDR3 is 15 amino acids long. Germline CDR1 and CDR2: SGHTA and FQGNSA. CDR3 sequence: CASSRAPYSNQPQHF.

This chain uses TRBV4-1 with TRBJ2-3; without DNA, the TCRdb call of TRBD1 cannot be checked. Germline CDR1 reads MGHRA; CDR2 reads YSYEKL. CDR3 size: 14 residues. The chain's CDR3 is CASSRAQSTDTQYF.

The rearrangement joins TRBV5-5 to TRBJ2-1; TCRdb selects TRBD2, and the lack of DNA leaves this call unchecked. The germline V gene has CDR1 SGHKS and CDR2 YYEKEE (reference sequence). The CDR3 contains 18 residues. CDR3: CASSLGAPSGRRYSEQFF.

The CDR3 sequence is CASSQGTWETQYF. The genes are TRBV4-2 and TRBJ2-5; TCRdb indicates TRBD1, and absent DNA this call remains unverified. The CDR3 spans 13 residues. Germline CDR1 and CDR2: LGHNA and YNFKEQ.

The chain has TRBV12-5 and TRBJ2-1; checking the TCRdb D call of TRBD1 is not possible without DNA. The CDR3 runs to 13 residues. CDR1 and CDR2 (germline): LGHNT, FRNRAP. CDR3 in amino acids: CAVLGQGDNEQFF.

The chain couples TRBV12-3 or TRBV12-4 to TRBJ2-6. The CDR3 contains 15 residues. The CDR3 protein is CASSTTGSGANVLTF.